Described below is a single T cell receptor (beta chain) sequence and its context. This entry is derived from a study of blood T cell repertoires in COVID-19. Study details: Both acute and convalescent COVID-19 samples were obtained from the United States, Italy and Spain.

In germline, CDR1 is SEHNR, CDR2 FQNEAQ (reference sequence). CDR3 length: 15 amino acids. Trimming stripped 5 bases from V and 5 bases from J, with 18 bases between. The authors' processing: Reference gene primer amplification gave nucleated cell count estimates. The method was immunoSEQ multiplex PCR; TCRdb's version includes in-frame clones alone and lacks a portion of them. V and J calls and clone size are copied from that table; D and trimming were computed from the DNA. The data show almost 200,000 clones, with 70% to 80% seen just once and roughly 5.7% held by the top ten. Followed over time, Seattle patients had been enrolled while infection was active.

The clonotype originates from a woman aged 35 to 49 with COVID-19, enrolled during active disease. The rearrangement links TRBV7-9 to TRBJ2-5, with D possibly being TRBD2 (6 bases). The sequencing input was peripheral blood. CDR3 in amino acids: CASSGRPGSWETQYF. The CDR3 bases are TGTGCCAGCAGCGGGCGTCCCGGGAGTTGGGAGACCCAGTACTTC.